The 3 T cell receptor beta chains below all came from one sample that was sequenced in a study of read filtering for tumor transcriptome and immune sequencing. Molecular barcoded adaptors covering alpha/delta and beta/gamma chains were used on approximately 400 ng RNA. TCRdb fed the reads into MiXCR, producing one record per CDR3 protein. In the table there are 20,000 to 25,000 distinct CDR3 sequences, roughly 15% of which are singletons. Sequences were obtained from a population of CD138-negative cells sorted from bone marrow. The receptor set was obtained from a donor older than 35 with multiple myeloma.

Points on this clonotype: This may stem from a read error, because a much larger clone lies one nucleotide away. V and J are TRBV6-5 and TRBJ1-3; no firm D call. The CDR3 contains 14 residues. V was cut by 6 bases and J by 2 bases, with 11 bases left in between. Germline V gene lookup returns CDR1 MNHEY and CDR2 SVGAGI. Here the CDR3 reads CASRPRIPGNTIYF. CDR3 sequence (DNA): TGTGCCAGCAGACCCCGTATCCCTGGAAACACCATATATTTT.

This clonotype appeared many times. The J gene is TRBJ2-3, the V gene TRBV4-1; no definite D call. Germline V CDR1 and CDR2: MGHRA, YSYEKL. Trimming stripped 4 bases from V and 2 bases from J, with 10 bases between. The length of the CDR3 is 14 residues. DNA for the CDR3: TGCGCCAGCAGCCCCATTGTCCACACAGATACGCAGTATTTT. Protein: CASSPIVHTDTQYF.

This clonotype has a handful of counts. The chain is built from TRBV5-1 and TRBJ2-5; 11 positions match TRBD2. The J segment lost 2 bases and the V segment lost 4 bases, leaving 10 bases of the junction unmatched. Germline V gene lookup returns CDR1 SGHRS and CDR2 YFSETQ. The CDR3 runs to 17 residues. CDR3 DNA sequence: TGCGCCAGCAGCCCCCTGACAGCTAGCGGGAGGCAAGAGACCCAGTACTTC. Protein: CASSPLTASGRQETQYF.